A selection of T cell receptor beta chains follows, all from one sample in a study of shared clonotypes between healthy human individuals. Sequenced by immunoSEQ multiplex PCR; TCRdb stores in-frame clones only, minus some. This table holds roughly 2.1 million clones, roughly 91% found once. The sequencing input was naive CD8+ T cells from PBMCs. The source is a man aged 18 to 29 in good health. Some clones in this sample may be carry-over from other donors' samples. Both conserved end residues are part of each CDR3. Fields, in order: J gene, clone size, D gene, V gene, CDR3 protein, CDR3 DNA. The D gene is left open where the match is weak. Where a row states a size, it is once, few, many or the class of an expanded clone; other rows omit it.

TRBJ1-1	NA	NA	TRBV27	CASRAPQMNTEAFF	TGTGCCAGCAGGGCTCCCCAGATGAACACTGAAGCTTTCTTT
TRBJ2-1	once	NA	TRBV10-3	CAIRLRAGGNNEQFF	TGTGCCATCAGATTACGTGCGGGTGGGAACAATGAGCAGTTCTTC
TRBJ2-3	NA	TRBD2	TRBV4-1	CASSKSGGRTDTQYF	TGCGCCAGCAGCAAAAGCGGGGGGAGGACAGATACGCAGTATTTT
TRBJ1-2	NA	TRBD1	TRBV6-6	CASSGTDLFGYTF	TGTGCCAGCAGTGGGACAGATCTATTTGGCTACACCTTC
TRBJ2-2	NA	NA	TRBV7-9	CASSRGDTYTGELFF	TGTGCCAGCAGTCGAGGGGACACTTACACCGGGGAGCTGTTTTTT
TRBJ2-5	NA	NA	TRBV7-9	CASSRKEWLETQYF	TGTGCCAGCAGCCGCAAAGAATGGCTAGAGACCCAGTACTTC
TRBJ2-7	NA	NA	TRBV19	CASSIPLSRYRTRSYEQYF	TGTGCCAGTAGTATACCCCTGAGCAGGTATCGGACCCGCTCCTACGAGCAGTACTTC
TRBJ2-7	NA	NA	TRBV4-3	CASSPGTRAYEQYF	TGCGCCAGCAGCCCCGGAACGCGGGCGTACGAGCAGTACTTC
TRBJ1-2	NA	NA	TRBV27	CASKGRAHYGYTF	TGTGCCAGCAAAGGCAGGGCCCATTATGGCTACACCTTC
TRBJ1-5	NA	NA	TRBV7-9	CASSLSRQPQHF	TGTGCCAGCAGCTTAAGTAGGCAGCCCCAGCATTTT
TRBJ2-1	NA	NA	TRBV27	CASSLGPGQLARYNEQFF	TGTGCCAGCAGTTTAGGTCCAGGGCAGCTAGCCAGGTACAATGAGCAGTTCTTC
TRBJ2-7	NA	TRBD2	TRBV4-1	CASSQMGGTSRYEQYF	TGCGCCAGCAGCCAAATGGGGGGGACTAGTAGGTACGAGCAGTACTTC
TRBJ2-7	NA	TRBD2	TRBV7-9	CASRPFERGLYEQYF	TGTGCCAGCAGGCCATTTGAGCGGGGTCTCTACGAGCAGTACTTC
TRBJ1-1	NA	NA	TRBV19	CASSIDRKGLTEAFF	TGTGCCAGTAGTATAGATCGGAAGGGTCTCACTGAAGCTTTCTTT
TRBJ2-7	NA	NA	TRBV27	CASSLLSQYEQYF	TGTGCCAGCAGTTTATTGTCCCAATACGAGCAGTACTTC
TRBJ2-7	NA	TRBD1	TRBV4-1	CASRRTGGYEQYF	TGCGCCAGCAGACGGACAGGGGGCTACGAGCAGTACTTC
TRBJ2-1	NA	TRBD2	TRBV27	CASIDILAGVFGEQFF	TGTGCCAGCATCGATATTCTAGCGGGAGTGTTCGGTGAGCAGTTCTTC